This T cell receptor (beta chain) stems from a study of tumor-infiltrating lymphocytes in localized non-small cell lung cancer. Overall study: Tumor tissue and non-adjacent uninvolved lung came from each patient.

The CDR3 has 13 amino acids, counting both end residues. The germline CDR1 and CDR2 sequences are MNHNS and SASEGT. In the case of this clone: It is unclear where the CDR3 begins or ends on the DNA, so no DNA is shown, and the CDR3 is as TCRdb lists it.

TCRdb's table, derived via immunoSEQ multiplex PCR, lists solely in-frame clones and lacks some. The sample gives roughly 12,000 clones, about 72% of which show up once; approximately 11% is in the top ten. This receptor was identified in a human donor with non-small cell lung cancer. Sample: uninvolved lung tissue not adjacent to the tumor. This rearrangement joins TRBV6-1 to TRBJ1-2; the tabulated D call, TRBD1, remains unverified against the DNA. The CDR3 here is CASSLDKAVSYTF.